This T cell receptor beta chain was retrieved from a study of T cells after yellow fever vaccination. General study points: The study re-detected most primary-vaccination clones after the booster (approximately 96% CD4, roughly 91% CD8).

This clonotype was seen at least ten times. Its antigen is still unknown. A single record per CDR3 protein comes from TCRdb applying MiXCR to the 5' RACE reads. The data hold about 130,000 distinct CDR3 sequences, with 7.4% observed a single time. The sequencing here drew on CD4+ T cells sorted from PBMCs, taken about 10 days after the first yellow fever vaccination. This TCR derives from a young man who received the YFV17D yellow fever vaccine.

CDR3 residues: CATGQGLYEQYV. DNA of the CDR3: TGTGCCACCGGACAGGGGCTTTACGAGCAGTACGTC. The chain has TRBV6-1 and TRBJ2-7; 9 bases map to TRBD1. Germline CDR1 MNHNS, CDR2 SASEGT. The V gene end was trimmed by 10 bases and the J gene end by 4 bases; junction bases not matched to a gene: 5. The CDR3 covers 12 residues.